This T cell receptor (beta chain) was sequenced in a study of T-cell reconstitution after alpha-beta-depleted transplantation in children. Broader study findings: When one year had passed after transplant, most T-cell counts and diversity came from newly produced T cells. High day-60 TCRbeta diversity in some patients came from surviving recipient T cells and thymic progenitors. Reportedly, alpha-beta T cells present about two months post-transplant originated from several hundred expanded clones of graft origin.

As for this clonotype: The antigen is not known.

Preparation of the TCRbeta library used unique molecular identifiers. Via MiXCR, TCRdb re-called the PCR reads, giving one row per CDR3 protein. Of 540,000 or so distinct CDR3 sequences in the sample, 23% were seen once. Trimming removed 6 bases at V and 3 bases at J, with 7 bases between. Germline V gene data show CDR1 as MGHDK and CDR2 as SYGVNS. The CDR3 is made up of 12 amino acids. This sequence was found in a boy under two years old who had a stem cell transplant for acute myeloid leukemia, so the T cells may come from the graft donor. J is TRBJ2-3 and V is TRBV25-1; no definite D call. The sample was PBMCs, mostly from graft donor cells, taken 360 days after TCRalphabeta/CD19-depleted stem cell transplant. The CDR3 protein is CASREGTDTQYF. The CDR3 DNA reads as TGTGCCAGCAGAGAAGGGACAGATACGCAGTATTTT.